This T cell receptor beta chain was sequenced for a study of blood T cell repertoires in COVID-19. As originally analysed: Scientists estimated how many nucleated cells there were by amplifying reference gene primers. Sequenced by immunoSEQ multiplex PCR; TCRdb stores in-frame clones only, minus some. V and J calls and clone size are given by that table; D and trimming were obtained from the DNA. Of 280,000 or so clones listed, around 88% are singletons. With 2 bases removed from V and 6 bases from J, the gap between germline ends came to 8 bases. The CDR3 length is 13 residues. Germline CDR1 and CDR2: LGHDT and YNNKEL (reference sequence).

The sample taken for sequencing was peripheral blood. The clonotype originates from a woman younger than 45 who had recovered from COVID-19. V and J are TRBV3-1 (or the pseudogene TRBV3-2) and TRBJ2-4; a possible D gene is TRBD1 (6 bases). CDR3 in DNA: TGTGCCAGCAGCCAATCAGGGGTAAACATTCAGTACTTC. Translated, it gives CASSQSGVNIQYF.